Each of the 12 T cell receptor beta chains below was sequenced from the same sample in a study of shared clonotypes between healthy human individuals. Produced via immunoSEQ multiplex PCR; TCRdb's table is partial and in-frame only. The table includes about 1.1 million clones, 70% to 80% detected once. The sample consisted of memory CD4+ T cells from PBMCs. Subset specified: CD45RA-negative fraction. These receptors came from a man between 18 and 29 years old in good health. Some clones in this sample may be carry-over from other donors' samples.

V gene TRBV27 combines with J gene TRBJ2-1, with 12 bases matching TRBD2. Trimming removed 6 bases from V and 8 bases from J; junction bases left unmatched: 14. CDR1 is MNHEY and CDR2 is SMNVEV in the germline V gene (reference sequence). The CDR3 has 17 amino acids. CDR3 coding DNA: TGTGCCAGCAGGGGCCGACCTAGCGGGAGGGCCGGGTATGAGCAGTTCTTC. Its protein product is CASRGRPSGRAGYEQFF.

This chain joins TRBV5-1 and TRBJ2-5, with D perhaps being TRBD1 or TRBD2 (5 bases each). CDR1 and CDR2 from the germline V gene are SGHRS and YFSETQ. V was shortened by 8 bases and J by 6 bases, with 26 bases between the two germline ends. The CDR3 loop spans 16 amino acids. The CDR3 nucleotides read TGCGCCAGTTACCCGGGGTGGGGGATAGATACGAAGACCCAGTACTTC. Translating it yields CASYPGWGIDTKTQYF.

The chain carries TRBV5-8 and TRBJ2-3; D call uncertain. The V gene's germline CDR1 is SGHTS and CDR2 YDEGEE. This CDR3 is 15 amino acids long. Trimming took off 1 base at V and 2 bases at J, with 11 bases between the two ends. The CDR3 reads CASSLQTGFTDTQYF. The CDR3 DNA reads as TGTGCCAGCAGCTTGCAGACTGGCTTCACAGATACGCAGTATTTT.

This CDR3 is CASSERRVHYEQYF. In DNA, the CDR3 is TGTGCCAGCAGTGAACGGCGGGTCCACTACGAGCAGTACTTC. This chain links TRBV2 with TRBJ2-7, with TRBD2 as a possible D gene (5 bases). Deletions cut 2 bases from V and 3 bases from J, with 11 bases between. Germline CDR1 reads SNHLY; CDR2 reads FYNNEI. The CDR3 has 14 amino acids.

The genes are TRBV18 and TRBJ2-7; 7 nucleotides agree with TRBD1. The CDR3 extends over 13 amino acids. Germline CDR1 reads KGHSH; CDR2 reads LQKENI. V dropped 4 bases and J dropped 5; count of bases not matched to a gene: 5. Here the CDR3 DNA reads TGTGCCAGCTCACAGTTGACAGGGCACGAGCAGTACTTC. Protein product: CASSQLTGHEQYF.

The CDR3: CASSRWVQGSTDTQYF. Here the CDR3 DNA reads TGTGCCAGCAGCCGATGGGTTCAGGGAAGCACAGATACGCAGTATTTT. The rearrangement uses TRBV28 and TRBJ2-3; possible D gene TRBD1, 5 bases. Trimming took off 6 bases at V and 0 bases at J, with 16 bases between the two ends. Germline V gene sequence: CDR1 MDHEN, CDR2 SYDVKM. The CDR3 sequence is 16 residues long.

The chain has TRBV28 and TRBJ2-5, with D possibly being TRBD2 (5 bases). CDR1 is MDHEN and CDR2 is SYDVKM in the germline V gene. V shed 6 bases and J shed 5 bases, with 19 bases lying between them. CDR3 length equals 15 residues. CDR3 region: CASSPTERRRETQYF. The CDR3 bases are TGTGCCAGCAGCCCCACCGAGCGGAGGAGGGAGACCCAGTACTTC.

Only one count was recorded for this clone. The gene calls are TRBV5-1 and TRBJ1-1; TRBD1 is a possible D gene (5 bases). This CDR3 has 15 amino acids. Deletions cut 6 bases from V and 5 bases from J, with 20 bases between. In germline, CDR1 is SGHRS, CDR2 YFSETQ. The CDR3 DNA sequence: TGCGCCAGCACAAGAGAGGGCCAGGGTGGGACTGAAGCTTTCTTT. Its protein product is CASTREGQGGTEAFF.

This clone came up a few times. CDR3 nucleotide sequence: TGCGCCAGCAGCTTAATTCCTAGCGGGAGAGGCTACGAGCAGTACTTC. It is translated as CASSLIPSGRGYEQYF. The rearrangement uses TRBV5-1 and TRBJ2-7; TRBD2 matches 10 bases. The trim removed 2 bases at V and 3 bases at J, leaving 8 bases unmatched. The germline V gene encodes CDR1 SGHRS and CDR2 YFSETQ. The CDR3 contains 16 residues.

This clone has a single count. The CDR3 reads CAWSMSRSGANVLTF. CDR3 coding DNA: TGTGCCTGGAGTATGAGTCGCTCTGGGGCCAACGTCCTGACTTTC. The chain uses TRBV30 and TRBJ2-6, with D unclear. From germline, CDR1 is GTSNPN and CDR2 SVGIG (reference sequence). The V end was cut by 2 bases, the J end by 0 bases, with 8 bases between. The CDR3 contains 15 residues.

The chain employs TRBV4-3 and TRBJ2-7; possibly TRBD2 for D (6 bases). There are 13 residues in the CDR3. Trimming stripped 0 bases from V and 6 bases from J, with 9 bases between. Germline CDR1 is LGHNA and CDR2 is YSLEER. The CDR3, as DNA: TGCGCCAGCAGCCAAGACCCCGGGGGCGAGCAGTACTTC. Protein sequence: CASSQDPGGEQYF.

The sample holds many counts of this clone. The V and J genes are TRBV7-3 and TRBJ2-7, with 13 bases matching TRBD2. The germline V gene has CDR1 SGHTA and CDR2 FQGTGA. The CDR3 consists of 16 residues. Trimming took 5 bases from V and 2 from J; bases not matched to a gene: 6. CDR3 coding DNA: TGTGCCAGCAGCCGGACAGGGACTAGCGGGACCTACGAGCAGTACTTC. Amino acids: CASSRTGTSGTYEQYF.